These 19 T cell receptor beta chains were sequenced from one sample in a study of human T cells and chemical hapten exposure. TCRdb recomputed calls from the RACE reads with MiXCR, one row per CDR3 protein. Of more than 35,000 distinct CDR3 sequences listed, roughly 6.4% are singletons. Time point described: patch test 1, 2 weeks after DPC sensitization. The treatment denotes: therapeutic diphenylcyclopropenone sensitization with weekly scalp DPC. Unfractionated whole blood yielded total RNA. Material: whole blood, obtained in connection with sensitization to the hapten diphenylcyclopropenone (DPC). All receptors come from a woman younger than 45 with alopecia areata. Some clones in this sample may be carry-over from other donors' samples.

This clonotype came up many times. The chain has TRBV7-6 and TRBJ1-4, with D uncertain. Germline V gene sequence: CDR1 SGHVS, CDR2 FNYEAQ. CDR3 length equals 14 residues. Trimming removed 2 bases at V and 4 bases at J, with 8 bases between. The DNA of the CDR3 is TGTGCCAGCAGCTTACGGCAGGTTAATGAAAAACTGTTTTTT. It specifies CASSLRQVNEKLFF.

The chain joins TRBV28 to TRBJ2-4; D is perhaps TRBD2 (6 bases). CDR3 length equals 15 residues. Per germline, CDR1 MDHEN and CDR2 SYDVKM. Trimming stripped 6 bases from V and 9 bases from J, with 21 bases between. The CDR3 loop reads CASRSYTSLSSIQYF. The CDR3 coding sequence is TGTGCCAGCAGGTCTTACACTAGCTTGAGTTCCATTCAGTACTTC.

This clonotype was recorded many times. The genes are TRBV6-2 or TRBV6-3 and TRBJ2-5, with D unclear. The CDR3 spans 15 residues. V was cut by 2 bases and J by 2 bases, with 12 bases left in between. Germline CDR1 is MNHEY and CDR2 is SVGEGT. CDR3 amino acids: CASSYPVGRQETQYF. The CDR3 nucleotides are TGTGCCAGCAGTTACCCCGTAGGACGGCAAGAGACCCAGTACTTC.

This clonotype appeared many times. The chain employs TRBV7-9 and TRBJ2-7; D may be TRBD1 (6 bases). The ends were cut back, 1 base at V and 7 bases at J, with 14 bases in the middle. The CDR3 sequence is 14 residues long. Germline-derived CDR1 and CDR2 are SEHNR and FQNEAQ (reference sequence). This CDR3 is CASSLVIQRGEQYF. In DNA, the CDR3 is TGTGCCAGCAGCTTAGTTATTCAAAGGGGGGAGCAGTACTTC.

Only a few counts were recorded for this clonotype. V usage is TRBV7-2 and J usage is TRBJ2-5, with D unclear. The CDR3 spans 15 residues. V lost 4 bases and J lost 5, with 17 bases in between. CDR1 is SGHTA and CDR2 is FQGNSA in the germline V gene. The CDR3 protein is CASSSRILTWETQYF. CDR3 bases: TGTGCCAGCAGCTCGCGAATTCTTACTTGGGAGACCCAGTACTTC.

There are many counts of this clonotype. The CDR3 DNA reads as TGTGCCAGCAGCCCAGGCCCTAGCACAGATACGCAGTATTTT. Amino acids: CASSPGPSTDTQYF. The J gene is TRBJ2-3, the V gene TRBV7-2; D uncertain. CDR1 and CDR2 (germline): SGHTA, FQGNSA. This CDR3 is 14 amino acids long. Trimming removed 5 bases from V and 0 bases from J, with 9 bases in between. The complete variable domain, with remaining parts taken from reference TRBV7-2 and TRBJ2-3, reads GAGVSQSPSNKVTEKGKDVELRCDPISGHTALYWYRQSLGQGLEFLIYFQGNSAPDKSGLPSDRFSAERTGGSVSTLTIQRTQQEDSAVYLCASSPGPSTDTQYFGPGTRLTVL.

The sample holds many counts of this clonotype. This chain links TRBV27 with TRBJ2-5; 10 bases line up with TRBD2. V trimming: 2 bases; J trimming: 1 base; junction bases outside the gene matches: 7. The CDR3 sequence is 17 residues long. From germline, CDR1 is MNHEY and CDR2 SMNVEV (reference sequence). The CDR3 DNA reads TGTGCCAGCAGTTTAACTGCGCCTAGCGGGGGCCAAGAGACCCAGTACTTC. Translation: CASSLTAPSGGQETQYF.

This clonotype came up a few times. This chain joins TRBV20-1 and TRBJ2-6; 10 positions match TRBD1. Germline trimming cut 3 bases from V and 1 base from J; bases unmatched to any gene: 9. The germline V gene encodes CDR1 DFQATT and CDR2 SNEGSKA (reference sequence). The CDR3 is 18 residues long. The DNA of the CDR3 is TGCAGTGCTAGGCAGGGACAGGGGTCGATTTCTGGGGCCAACGTCCTGACTTTC. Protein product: CSARQGQGSISGANVLTF.

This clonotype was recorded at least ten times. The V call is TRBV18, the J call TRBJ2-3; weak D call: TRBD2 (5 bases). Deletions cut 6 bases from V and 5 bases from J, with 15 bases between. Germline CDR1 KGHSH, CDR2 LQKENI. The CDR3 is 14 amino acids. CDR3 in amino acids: CASSVTGTLDTQYF. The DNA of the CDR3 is TGTGCCAGCTCCGTAACGGGAACTTTAGATACGCAGTATTTT.

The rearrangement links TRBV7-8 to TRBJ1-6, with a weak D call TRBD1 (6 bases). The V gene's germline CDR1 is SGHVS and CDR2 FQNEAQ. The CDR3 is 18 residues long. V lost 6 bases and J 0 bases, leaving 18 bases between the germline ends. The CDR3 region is CASSDTGHLSSYNSPLHF. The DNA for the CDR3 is TGTGCCAGCAGTGATACGGGACACTTGAGCTCCTATAATTCACCCCTCCACTTT.

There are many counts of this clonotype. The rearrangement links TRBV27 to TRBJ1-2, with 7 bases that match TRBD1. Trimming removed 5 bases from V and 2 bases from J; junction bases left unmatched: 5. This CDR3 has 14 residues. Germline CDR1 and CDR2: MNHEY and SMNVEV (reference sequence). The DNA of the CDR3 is TGTGCCAGCAGTATTTCGACAGGGAACTATGGCTACACCTTC. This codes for CASSISTGNYGYTF.

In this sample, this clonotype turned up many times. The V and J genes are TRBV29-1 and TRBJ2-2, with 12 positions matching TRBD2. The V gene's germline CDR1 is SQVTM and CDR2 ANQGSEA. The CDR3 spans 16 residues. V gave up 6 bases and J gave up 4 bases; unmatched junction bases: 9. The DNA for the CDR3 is TGCAGCGTCGAACCCCTAGCGGGGGGGCGCACCGGGGAGCTGTTTTTT. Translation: CSVEPLAGGRTGELFF.

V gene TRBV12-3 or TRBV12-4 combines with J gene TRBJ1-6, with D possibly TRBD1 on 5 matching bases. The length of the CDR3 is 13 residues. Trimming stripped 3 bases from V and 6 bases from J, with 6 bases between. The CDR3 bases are TGTGCCAGCAGTTTTCAGGGTAATTCACCCCTCCACTTT. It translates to CASSFQGNSPLHF.

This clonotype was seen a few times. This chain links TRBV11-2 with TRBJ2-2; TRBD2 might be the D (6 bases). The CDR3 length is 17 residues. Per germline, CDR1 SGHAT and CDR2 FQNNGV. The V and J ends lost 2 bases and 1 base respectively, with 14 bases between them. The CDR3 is CASSLISIGGNTGELFF. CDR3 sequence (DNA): TGTGCCAGCAGCTTAATCTCTATCGGGGGGAACACCGGGGAGCTGTTTTTT.

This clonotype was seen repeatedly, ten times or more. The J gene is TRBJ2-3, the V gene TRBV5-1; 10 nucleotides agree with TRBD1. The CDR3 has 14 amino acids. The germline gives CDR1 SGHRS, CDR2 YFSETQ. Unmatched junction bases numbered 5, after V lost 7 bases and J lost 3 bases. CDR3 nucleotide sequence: TGCGCCAGCGGGACAGGGGATGAGACAGATACGCAGTATTTT. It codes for CASGTGDETDTQYF.

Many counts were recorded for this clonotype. The CDR3 nucleotides read TGTGCCAGCAGATCGACAGGGGGTAAAGGGACCCAGTACTTC. Translated, it gives CASRSTGGKGTQYF. The rearrangement links TRBV28 to TRBJ2-5, with 9 bases lining up with TRBD1. The CDR3 is 14 amino acids. Per germline, CDR1 MDHEN and CDR2 SYDVKM. With 6 bases clipped from V and 7 bases from J, the junction kept 9 bases outside the gene matches.

CDR3 sequence: CASRRDYGINEQYF. The CDR3 DNA follows: TGTGCCAGCCGAAGGGACTACGGGATAAACGAGCAGTACTTC. The V and J genes are TRBV11-2 and TRBJ2-7; 7 nucleotides align to TRBD2. The CDR3 consists of 14 residues. With V trimmed by 8 bases and J by 5 bases, 12 bases remained unmatched. In germline, CDR1 is SGHAT, CDR2 FQNNGV.

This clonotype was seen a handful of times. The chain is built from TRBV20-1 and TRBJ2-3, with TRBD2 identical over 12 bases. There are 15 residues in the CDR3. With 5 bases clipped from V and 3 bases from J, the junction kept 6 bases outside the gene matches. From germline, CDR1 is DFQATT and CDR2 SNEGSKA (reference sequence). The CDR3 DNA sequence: TGCAGTGCTGGCCGGACTAGCGGGGAGACAGATACGCAGTATTTT. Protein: CSAGRTSGETDTQYF.

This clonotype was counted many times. This chain's CDR3 is CSATAGGWSLNTEAFF. Written as DNA, the CDR3 is TGCAGTGCTACTGCAGGGGGATGGTCGTTGAACACTGAAGCTTTCTTT. This chain uses TRBV20-1 with TRBJ1-1; TRBD1 matches at 7 bases. After removal of 4 bases from V and 0 bases from J, the junction contained 11 bases not matched to a gene. Germline V lookup: CDR1 DFQATT, CDR2 SNEGSKA (reference sequence). CDR3 size: 16 residues.